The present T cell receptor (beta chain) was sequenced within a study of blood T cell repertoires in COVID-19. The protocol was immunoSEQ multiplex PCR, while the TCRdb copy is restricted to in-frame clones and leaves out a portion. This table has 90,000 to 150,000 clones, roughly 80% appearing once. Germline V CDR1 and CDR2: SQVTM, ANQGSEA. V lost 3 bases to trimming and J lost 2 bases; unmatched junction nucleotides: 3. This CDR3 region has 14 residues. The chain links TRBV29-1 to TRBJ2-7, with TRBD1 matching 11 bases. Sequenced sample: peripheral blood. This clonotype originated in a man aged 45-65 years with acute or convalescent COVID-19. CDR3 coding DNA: TGCAGCGTTGAGGACAGGGGGCGGACCTACGAGCAGTACTTC. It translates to CSVEDRGRTYEQYF.